This T cell receptor beta chain stems from a study of beta chain features in type 1 diabetes. Findings and caveats of the study: People with Type 1 diabetes carried modestly yet significantly shorter TCRB CDR3s in all four CD4+ subsets.

The study reverse transcribed the entire isolated RNA, so it sequenced expressed TCRB transcripts. This table comes from immunoSEQ multiplex PCR, and its TCRdb copy is limited to in-frame clones, with some not included. The repertoire consists of about 470,000 clones, with approximately 31% occurring once and the leading ten covering 0.065%. Regarding this clone: Antigen specificity is unknown.

V shed 3 bases and J 11 bases; nucleotides not matched to a gene: 12. Germline CDR1 is SQVTM and CDR2 is ANQGSEA. The CDR3 extends over 14 amino acids. This chain connects TRBV29-1 to TRBJ2-3, with TRBD2 identical over 9 bases. The TCR sequence derives from a man in his late teens or twenties in good health. Sample: naive CD4+ T cells from blood. The CDR3 region is CSVEGSTSGPGQYF. In nucleotides, the CDR3 is TGCAGCGTTGAGGGATCTACTAGCGGGCCCGGGCAGTATTTT.